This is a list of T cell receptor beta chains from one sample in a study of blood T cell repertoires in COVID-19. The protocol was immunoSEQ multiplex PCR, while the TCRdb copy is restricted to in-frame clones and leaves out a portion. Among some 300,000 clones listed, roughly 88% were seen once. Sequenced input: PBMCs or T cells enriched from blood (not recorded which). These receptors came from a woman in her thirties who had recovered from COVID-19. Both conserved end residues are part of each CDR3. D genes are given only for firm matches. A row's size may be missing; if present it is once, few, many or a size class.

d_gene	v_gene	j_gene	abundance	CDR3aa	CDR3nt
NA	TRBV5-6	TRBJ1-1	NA	CASSFRGVGNTEAFF	TGTGCCAGCAGCTTCCGGGGGGTCGGGAACACTGAAGCTTTCTTT
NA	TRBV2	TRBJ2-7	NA	CASSETGGRTYEQYF	TGTGCCAGCAGTGAAACGGGCGGGCGGACCTACGAGCAGTACTTC
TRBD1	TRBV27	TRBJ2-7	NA	CASSPDRGSYEQYF	TGTGCCAGCAGCCCGGACAGGGGAAGCTACGAGCAGTACTTC
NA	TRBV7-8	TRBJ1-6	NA	CASSLVGTPPYNSPLHF	TGTGCCAGCAGCTTAGTCGGGACACCTCCATATAATTCACCCCTCCACTTT
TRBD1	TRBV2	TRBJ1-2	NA	CASSLYQLGTGHYGYTF	TGTGCCAGCAGTCTCTACCAACTTGGGACAGGGCACTATGGCTACACCTTC
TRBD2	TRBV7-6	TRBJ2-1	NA	CASSLGTSGSYNEQFF	TGTGCCAGCAGCTTGGGGACTAGCGGGTCCTACAATGAGCAGTTCTTC
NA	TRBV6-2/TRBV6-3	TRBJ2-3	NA	CASSQTGEVSNTQYF	TGTGCCAGCAGCCAAACTGGGGAGGTGTCAAATACGCAGTATTTT
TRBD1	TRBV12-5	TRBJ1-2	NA	CASGFTGQGTVRYYGYTF	TGTGCTAGTGGTTTCACCGGACAGGGGACGGTGCGGTACTATGGCTACACCTTC
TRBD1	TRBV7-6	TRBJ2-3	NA	CASSPWTGSGTDTQYF	TGTGCCAGCAGCCCCTGGACAGGGTCAGGCACAGATACGCAGTATTTT
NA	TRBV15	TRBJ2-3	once	CATSRDRAQGQDTQYF	TGTGCCACCAGCAGAGATAGGGCCCAGGGCCAAGACACGCAGTATTTT
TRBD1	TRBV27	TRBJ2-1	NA	CASSFYRTGEFINEQFF	TGTGCCAGCAGTTTCTATAGGACAGGGGAGTTTATCAATGAGCAGTTCTTC
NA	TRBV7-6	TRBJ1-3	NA	CASSLLSGGSGNTIYF	TGTGCCAGCAGCTTATTGTCGGGGGGCTCTGGAAACACCATATATTTT
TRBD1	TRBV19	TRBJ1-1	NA	CASSMRPGQALMNTEAFF	TGTGCCAGTAGTATGAGGCCTGGACAGGCGTTAATGAACACTGAAGCTTTCTTT
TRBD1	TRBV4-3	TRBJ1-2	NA	CASSQVARDRDYGYTF	TGCGCCAGCAGCCAAGTAGCCCGGGACAGGGACTATGGCTACACCTTC
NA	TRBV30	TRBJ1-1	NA	CAWSVAENTEAFF	TGTGCCTGGAGTGTAGCCGAGAACACTGAAGCTTTCTTT
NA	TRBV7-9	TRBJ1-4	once	CASSLARDEKLFF	TGTGCCAGCAGCTTAGCGAGGGATGAAAAACTGTTTTTT